These T cell receptor beta chains were read from a single sample in a study of naive and memory T cell subsets. TCRdb analysed the UMI-ligation and nested PCR reads with MiXCR anew, one entry per CDR3 protein. The repertoire has 15,000 to 20,000 distinct CDR3 sequences, roughly 8.7% of them found once; the top ten carry 20% to 25%. The source material was central memory CD8+ T cells from blood. The receptors here all came from a human donor in good health. Both conserved end residues are part of each CDR3. D genes are given only for firm matches. The size field is filled for only some rows; it gives once, few, many or a size class.

CDR3 DNA: TGTGCCAGCAGTGAAGCACTTAGGGTGGACACTGAAGCTTTCTTT
CDR3 protein: CASSEALRVDTEAFF
clone size: few
J gene: TRBJ1-1
V gene: TRBV2
D gene: NA

CDR3 DNA: TGCAGTGCTAGAGGGAACACTGAAGCTTTCTTT
CDR3 protein: CSARGNTEAFF
clone size: few
J gene: TRBJ1-1
V gene: TRBV20-1
D gene: NA

CDR3 DNA: TGTGCCAGCAGCTTAGCCGGGACAGGGGAGTTCTTC
CDR3 protein: CASSLAGTGEFF
clone size: NA
J gene: TRBJ2-1
V gene: TRBV7-8
D gene: TRBD1

CDR3 DNA: TGTGCCAGCAGCCAACAAACACTAGGCGAGCAGTACTTC
CDR3 protein: CASSQQTLGEQYF
clone size: NA
J gene: TRBJ2-7
V gene: TRBV14
D gene: NA

CDR3 DNA: TGCAGCGTAGACTCGGGACTCCCCTCAGAGACCCAGTACTTC
CDR3 protein: CSVDSGLPSETQYF
clone size: NA
J gene: TRBJ2-5
V gene: TRBV29-1
D gene: NA

CDR3 DNA: TGTGCCACCAGCAGGGACGTGATGGGTGCTTTCTTT
CDR3 protein: CATSRDVMGAFF
clone size: few
J gene: TRBJ1-1
V gene: TRBV15
D gene: NA

CDR3 DNA: TGTGCCAGCAGCCCCGCGGAGGGTATCGGGGCCTACGAGCAGTACTTC
CDR3 protein: CASSPAEGIGAYEQYF
clone size: many
J gene: TRBJ2-7
V gene: TRBV5-5
D gene: NA

CDR3 DNA: TGTGCCACCAGTGCGGGAGCGAACACTGAAGCTTTCTTT
CDR3 protein: CATSAGANTEAFF
clone size: NA
J gene: TRBJ1-1
V gene: TRBV24-1
D gene: NA

CDR3 DNA: TGCAGTGCTACCACCCGGGACAGGGGTGGTCAGCCCCAGCATTTT
CDR3 protein: CSATTRDRGGQPQHF
clone size: many
J gene: TRBJ1-5
V gene: TRBV20-1
D gene: TRBD1

CDR3 DNA: TGTGCCAGCAGCCCAGCGGACCGGGGCTACGAGCAGTACTTC
CDR3 protein: CASSPADRGYEQYF
clone size: NA
J gene: TRBJ2-7
V gene: TRBV27
D gene: NA

CDR3 DNA: TGTGCCAGCAGTGAGATCAGAGTCGGCCCCTACAATGAGCAGTTCTTC
CDR3 protein: CASSEIRVGPYNEQFF
clone size: NA
J gene: TRBJ2-1
V gene: TRBV7-9
D gene: NA

CDR3 DNA: TGTGCCACCAGTGATTTGGGACAGGGGCAATCAGATACGCAGTATTTT
CDR3 protein: CATSDLGQGQSDTQYF
clone size: NA
J gene: TRBJ2-3
V gene: TRBV24-1
D gene: TRBD1

CDR3 DNA: TGTGCCAGAAGCTTGAAACAGCGCTACGAGCAGTACTTC
CDR3 protein: CARSLKQRYEQYF
clone size: many
J gene: TRBJ2-7
V gene: TRBV5-3
D gene: NA

CDR3 DNA: TGCGCCAGCAGCCAAGCCGGGACAGGGCTTTCTGGGGCCAACGTCCTGACTTTC
CDR3 protein: CASSQAGTGLSGANVLTF
clone size: many
J gene: TRBJ2-6
V gene: TRBV4-3
D gene: TRBD1

CDR3 DNA: TGTGCCAGCAGCCAAGCCGAGCTCGGCGCGCCTGATACGCAGTATTTT
CDR3 protein: CASSQAELGAPDTQYF
clone size: many
J gene: TRBJ2-3
V gene: TRBV14
D gene: NA

CDR3 DNA: TGTGCCAGCAGTAATCTAGCGGGCACAGATACGCAGTATTTT
CDR3 protein: CASSNLAGTDTQYF
clone size: medium-sized
J gene: TRBJ2-3
V gene: TRBV12-3/TRBV12-4
D gene: TRBD2

CDR3 DNA: TGTGCCAGCAGCCCATTGGGCGGGTCTGGGGCCAACGTCCTGACTTTC
CDR3 protein: CASSPLGGSGANVLTF
clone size: NA
J gene: TRBJ2-6
V gene: TRBV3-1
D gene: NA

CDR3 DNA: TGTGCCAGCAGCCTGCGGTGGGGGGCAGATACGCAGTATTTT
CDR3 protein: CASSLRWGADTQYF
clone size: once
J gene: TRBJ2-3
V gene: TRBV5-4
D gene: NA